This T cell receptor (beta chain) was documented in a study of T-cell memory formation after mild COVID-19. Study-wide results and limits: A second wave expanding day 15 to 37 was CD4+-biased; contracting clones were balanced.

TCRdb reprocessed the 5' RACE reads with MiXCR, giving one entry per CDR3 protein. In the table there are 50,000 or so distinct CDR3 sequences, less than 15% of which are singletons. Trimming pared 5 bases from V and 1 base from J, leaving 13 bases between. The CDR3 is made up of 14 amino acids. CDR1 and CDR2 from the germline V gene are SGHRS and YFSETQ. Turning to this clonotype: Its target is not known.

The sequenced sample consisted of PBMCs or a T cell subset sorted from them (not recorded which). The sequence was obtained from a man younger than 30 who had mild COVID-19 (a few samples of this study predate the infection). Cell type and time point are not known. This chain links TRBV5-1 with TRBJ2-7; a weak D match, TRBD1 (6 bases). The CDR3 loop reads CASRPGTTSYEQYF. The CDR3 DNA reads TGCGCCAGCAGACCCGGGACAACATCCTACGAGCAGTACTTC.